Presented here are 5 T cell receptor beta chains from one specimen sequenced in a study of regulatory T cells in long-lasting Graves disease (dated by TCRdb to about 2021). Receptor libraries were prepared by multiplex PCR. The sequencer was an Illumina HiSeq 4000. To build TCR beta libraries, CDR3 regions were amplified by Arm-PCR using iRepertoire HTBI primers. TCRdb reprocessed the public reads (quality trimming at Q25 with fastp, clone calling with MiXCR) and kept in-frame beta chains. Every distinct CDR3 protein forms one entry, paired with its most common genes and DNA. Across this sample there are around 420,000 distinct CDR3 sequences, with about 15% seen only once. The biggest ten clones account for approximately 7.8% of the sample. The time point label of this sample denotes: newly diagnosed GD, antithyroid drugs for less than 3 months. For both TCR sequencing and RNA sequencing, RNA was extracted from PBMCs using TRIzol.

In addition, the sample was reused for a study of T cells in Graves' hyperthyroidism and ophthalmopathy.

The source material was peripheral blood mononuclear cells (PBMCs), sampled at new diagnosis, from a patient treated with antithyroid drugs. The receptors were gathered from a woman in her forties with Graves disease. Donor details come from another sample of the same person, matched by shared clones.

This clonotype turned up a few times. The chain uses TRBV20-1 and TRBJ2-1; either TRBD1 or TRBD2 may fit D (5 bases each). Germline V gene sequence: CDR1 DFQATT, CDR2 SNEGSKA (reference sequence). The ends were cut back, 1 base at V and 5 bases at J, with 15 bases in the middle. The CDR3 has 15 residues. The CDR3 sequence: CSARGHGLGDNEQFF. The CDR3 coding sequence is TGCAGTGCTAGAGGACATGGTTTGGGGGACAATGAGCAGTTCTTC.

This clonotype has a handful of counts. This could be a read error, since a much larger clone is one nucleotide away. The rearrangement uses TRBV7-9 and TRBJ2-3; D unclear. The germline V gene has CDR1 SEHNR and CDR2 FQNEAQ (reference sequence). The CDR3 runs to 15 residues. V gave up 5 bases and J gave up 4 bases, with 16 bases separating them. CDR3: CASSVNLETADTQYF. In nucleotides, the CDR3 is TGTGCCAGCAGCGTAAACTTGGAGACCGCAGATACGCAGTATTTT.

V is TRBV10-2 and J is TRBJ1-1, with unresolved D. Looked up from germline, CDR1 is WSHSY and CDR2 is SAAADI. Trimming took off 9 bases at V and 4 bases at J, with 6 bases between the two ends. The length of the CDR3 is 10 residues. CDR3 sequence reads: CASKGTEAFF. The CDR3 DNA sequence: TGCGCCAGTAAGGGCACTGAAGCTTTCTTT.

This clonotype showed up many times. The chain is built from TRBV9 and TRBJ2-1, with a weak D call TRBD2 (6 bases). Germline values: CDR1 SGDLS, CDR2 YYNGEE. The CDR3 totals 14 residues. Trimming took off 0 bases at V and 6 bases at J, with 10 bases between the two ends. The CDR3 DNA is TGTGCCAGCAGCGTAGCGGGAGCTCTCAATGAGCAGTTCTTC. Translating gives CASSVAGALNEQFF.

This sequence joins TRBV19 and TRBJ1-5, with 9 positions matching TRBD1. V dropped 9 bases and J dropped 7; count of bases not matched to a gene: 7. The CDR3 contains 13 residues. Germline CDR1 reads LNHDA; CDR2 reads SQIVND (reference sequence). DNA of the CDR3: TGTGCCAGCCAGGGACAGGGCGAACAGCCCCAGCATTTT. Its protein is CASQGQGEQPQHF.